The 2 T cell receptor beta chains below come from one sample, sequenced in a study of blood T cell repertoires in COVID-19. Produced via immunoSEQ multiplex PCR; TCRdb's table is partial and in-frame only. Among roughly 120,000 clones listed, 65% to 80% were seen once. The sequenced material came from peripheral blood. These receptors were collected from a human donor with acute or convalescent COVID-19. The donor label of this sample is uncertain.

This clone was picked up one time. The chain links TRBV7-2 to TRBJ2-7; TRBD2 matches at 7 bases. The CDR3 length is 14 residues. The germline V gene has CDR1 SGHTA and CDR2 FQGNSA. V lost 5 bases and J lost 2; bases outside the gene matches: 6. In nucleotides, the CDR3 is TGTGCCAGCAGCCCAGGCGCGGGGGCCTACGAGCAGTACTTC. Residues: CASSPGAGAYEQYF.

This clone has only a few counts. The rearrangement links TRBV27 to TRBJ1-2, with D possibly matching TRBD1 (5 bases). Trimming removed 0 bases from V and 4 bases from J, with 18 bases in between. Per the germline V gene, CDR1 is MNHEY and CDR2 is SMNVEV (reference sequence). The CDR3 is 17 residues long. For the CDR3, the DNA is TGTGCCAGCAGTTTATCGTTCGGAGGGGAGGCTGGCTATGGCTACACCTTC. It specifies CASSLSFGGEAGYGYTF.